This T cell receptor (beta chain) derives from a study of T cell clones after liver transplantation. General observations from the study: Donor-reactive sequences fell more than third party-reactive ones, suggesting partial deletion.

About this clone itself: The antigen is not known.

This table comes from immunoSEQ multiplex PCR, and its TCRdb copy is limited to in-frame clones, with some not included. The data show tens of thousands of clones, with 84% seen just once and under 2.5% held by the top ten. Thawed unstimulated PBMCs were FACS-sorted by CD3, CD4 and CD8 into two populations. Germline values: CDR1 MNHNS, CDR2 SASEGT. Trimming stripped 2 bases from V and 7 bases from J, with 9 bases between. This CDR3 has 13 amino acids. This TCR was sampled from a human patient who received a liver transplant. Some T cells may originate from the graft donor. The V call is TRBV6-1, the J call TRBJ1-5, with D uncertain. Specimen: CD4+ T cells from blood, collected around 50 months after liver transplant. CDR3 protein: CASSEWAFQPQHF. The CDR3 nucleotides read TGTGCCAGCAGTGAATGGGCTTTCCAGCCCCAGCATTTT.